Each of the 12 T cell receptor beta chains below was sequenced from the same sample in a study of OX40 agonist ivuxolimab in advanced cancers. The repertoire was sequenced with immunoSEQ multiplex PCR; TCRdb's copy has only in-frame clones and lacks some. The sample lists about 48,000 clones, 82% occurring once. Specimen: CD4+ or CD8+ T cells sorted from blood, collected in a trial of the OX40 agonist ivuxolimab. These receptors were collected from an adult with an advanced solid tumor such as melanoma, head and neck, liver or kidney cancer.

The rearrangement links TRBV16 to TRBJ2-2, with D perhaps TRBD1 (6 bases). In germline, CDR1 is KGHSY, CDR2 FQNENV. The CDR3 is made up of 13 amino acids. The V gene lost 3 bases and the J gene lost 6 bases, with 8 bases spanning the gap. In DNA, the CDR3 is TGTGCCAGCAGCCACAGGGGTCCCGGGGAGCTGTTTTTT. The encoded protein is CASSHRGPGELFF. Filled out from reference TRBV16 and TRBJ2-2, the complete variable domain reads GEEVAQTPKHLVRGEGQKAKLYCAPIKGHSYVFWYQQVLKNEFKFLISFQNENVFDETGMPKERFSAKCLPNSPCSLEIQATKLEDSAVYFCASSHRGPGELFFGEGSRLTVL.

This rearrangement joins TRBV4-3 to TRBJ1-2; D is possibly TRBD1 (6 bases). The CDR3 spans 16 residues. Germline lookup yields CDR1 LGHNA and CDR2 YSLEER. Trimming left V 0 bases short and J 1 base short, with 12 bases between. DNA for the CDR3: TGCGCCAGCAGCCAAGAATATAGGGACAATAACTATGGCTACACCTTC. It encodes CASSQEYRDNNYGYTF.

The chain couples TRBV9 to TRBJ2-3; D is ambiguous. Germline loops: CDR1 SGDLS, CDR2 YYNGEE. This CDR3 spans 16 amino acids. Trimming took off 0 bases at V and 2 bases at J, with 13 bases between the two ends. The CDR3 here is CASSVGVDLLTDTQYF. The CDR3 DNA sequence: TGTGCCAGCAGCGTAGGAGTAGACCTACTCACAGATACGCAGTATTTT.

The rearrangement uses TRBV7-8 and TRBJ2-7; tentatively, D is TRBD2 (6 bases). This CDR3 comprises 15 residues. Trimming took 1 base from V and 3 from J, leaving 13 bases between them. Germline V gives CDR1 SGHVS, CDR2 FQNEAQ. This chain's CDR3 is CASSLGRGGVYEQYF. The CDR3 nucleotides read TGTGCCAGCAGCTTAGGGAGGGGTGGGGTCTACGAGCAGTACTTC.

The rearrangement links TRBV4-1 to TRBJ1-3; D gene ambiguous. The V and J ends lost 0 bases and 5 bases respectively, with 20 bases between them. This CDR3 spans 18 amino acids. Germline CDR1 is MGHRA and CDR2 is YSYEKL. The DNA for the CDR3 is TGCGCCAGCAGCCAAGATCCTTCGGGCTATGAAGGGAGAAACACCATATATTTT. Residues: CASSQDPSGYEGRNTIYF.

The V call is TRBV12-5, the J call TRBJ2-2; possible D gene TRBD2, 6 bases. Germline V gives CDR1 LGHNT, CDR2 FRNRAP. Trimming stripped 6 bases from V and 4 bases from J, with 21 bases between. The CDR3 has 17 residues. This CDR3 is CASGPSRRDWVTGELFF. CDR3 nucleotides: TGTGCTAGTGGCCCATCGAGAAGGGACTGGGTCACCGGGGAGCTGTTTTTT.

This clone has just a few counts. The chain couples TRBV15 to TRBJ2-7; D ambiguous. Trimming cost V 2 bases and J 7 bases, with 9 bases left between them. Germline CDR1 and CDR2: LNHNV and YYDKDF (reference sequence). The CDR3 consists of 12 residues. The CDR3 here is CATSRTLGEQYF. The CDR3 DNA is TGTGCCACCAGCAGAACTTTGGGAGAGCAGTACTTC.

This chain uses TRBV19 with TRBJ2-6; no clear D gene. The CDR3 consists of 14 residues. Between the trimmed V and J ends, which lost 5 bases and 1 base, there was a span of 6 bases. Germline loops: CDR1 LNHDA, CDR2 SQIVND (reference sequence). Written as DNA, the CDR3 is TGTGCCAGTAGTCCCACTTCTGGGGCCAACGTCCTGACTTTC. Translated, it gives CASSPTSGANVLTF.

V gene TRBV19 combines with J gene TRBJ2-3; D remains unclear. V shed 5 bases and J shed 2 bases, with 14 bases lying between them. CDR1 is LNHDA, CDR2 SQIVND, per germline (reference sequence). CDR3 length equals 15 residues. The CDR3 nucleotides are TGTGCCAGTAGTCCCGGCTGGACCCCCACAGATACGCAGTATTTT. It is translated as CASSPGWTPTDTQYF.

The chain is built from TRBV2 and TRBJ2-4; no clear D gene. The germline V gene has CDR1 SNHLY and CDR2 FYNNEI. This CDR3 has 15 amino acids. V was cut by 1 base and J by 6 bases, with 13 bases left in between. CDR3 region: CASSEGTPNGNIQYF. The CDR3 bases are TGTGCCAGCAGTGAAGGGACCCCTAACGGAAACATTCAGTACTTC. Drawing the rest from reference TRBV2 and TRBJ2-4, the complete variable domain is EPEVTQTPSHQVTQMGQEVILRCVPISNHLYFYWYRQILGQKVEFLVSFYNNEISEKSEIFDDQFSVERPDGSNFTLKIRSTKLEDSAMYFCASSEGTPNGNIQYFGAGTRLSVL.

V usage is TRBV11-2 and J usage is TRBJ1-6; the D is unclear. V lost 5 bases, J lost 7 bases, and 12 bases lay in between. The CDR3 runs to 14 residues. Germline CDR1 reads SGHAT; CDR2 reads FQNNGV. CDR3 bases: TGTGCCAGCAGCCTTCAGATAGAGAATTCACCCCTCCACTTT. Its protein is CASSLQIENSPLHF.

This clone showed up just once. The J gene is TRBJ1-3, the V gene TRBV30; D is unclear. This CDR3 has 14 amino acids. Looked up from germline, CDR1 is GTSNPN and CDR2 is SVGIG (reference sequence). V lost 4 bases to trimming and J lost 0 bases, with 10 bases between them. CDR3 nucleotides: TGTGCCTGGAATAAGGCATACTCTGGAAACACCATATATTTT. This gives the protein CAWNKAYSGNTIYF.